The clone carrying this TCR beta chain was picked up many times. PBMCs were derived from roughly 9.6 ml fresh peripheral blood. Amplification targeted TCR beta CDR3 regions from RNA transcripts. Primed by the HTBI set, a first-round RT-PCR was run on the TCR CDR3. TCRdb re-called the multiplex PCR reads through MiXCR, storing one row per CDR3 protein. The repertoire has about 100,000 distinct CDR3 sequences, 16% of them found once; the top ten carry 42%. These data are taken from a study of T cells in Graves' hyperthyroidism and ophthalmopathy. The V end was cut by 5 bases, the J end by 8 bases, with 13 bases between. This CDR3 is built from 13 residues. CDR1 and CDR2 (germline): SEHNR, FQNEAQ (reference sequence).

Sequenced sample: blood. The chain combines TRBV7-9 with TRBJ2-1; a weak D match, TRBD1 (6 bases). The clonotype comes from a woman between 50 and 59 years old with Graves' hyperthyroidism. CDR3 in amino acids: CASSRDIEDEQFF. CDR3 DNA: TGTGCCAGCAGCAGGGACATTGAGGATGAGCAGTTCTTC.